This entry describes one T cell receptor beta chain. Its antigen is unidentified. Trimming removed 8 bases from V and 5 bases from J, with 12 bases in between. The CDR3 sequence is 12 residues long. This record comes from a study of human T cells and chemical hapten exposure. Time point defined: pre-sensitization, week 0. Treatment in this sample: therapeutic diphenylcyclopropenone sensitization with weekly scalp DPC. Participating donors were patients with alopecia, aged 18 to 70 years, considered appropriate candidates for DPC. The study extracted total RNA from unfractionated whole blood. Authors' data handling: Sampled TCR counts reached a median of around 94,000 per sample, with values ranging from about 23,224 to 700,000. Each CDR3 protein is one row after TCRdb ran MiXCR on the RACE reads. It is TCRdb's table, rather than the study itself, that gives the V and J calls and clone size. The sample holds around 110,000 distinct CDR3 sequences, approximately 12% seen once.

Study-wide findings and caveats: With DPC sensitization, TCRs exceeding 1 in 1000 frequency showed no change.

This chain uses TRBV12-3 or TRBV12-4 with TRBJ2-5; weak D call: TRBD2 (6 bases). The sequences come from whole blood, collected in connection with sensitization to the hapten diphenylcyclopropenone (DPC). This TCR came from a woman aged 45-65 years with alopecia areata. Some clones in this sample may be carry-over from other donors' samples. The CDR3 coding sequence is TGTGCCAGCTGCTGGGGGAGGGAGACCCAGTACTTC. Encoded protein: CASCWGRETQYF.